This T cell receptor beta chain was identified in a study of blood T cell repertoires in COVID-19 (dated by TCRdb to about 2020). With respect to the entire study: Samples covering the acute and convalescent phases of COVID-19 were provided by collaborators in the United States, Italy and Spain. The prospective study material was composed of cDNA or gDNA derived from T cells, B-cell-depleted T cells, or PBMCs. Where HLA class I and class II types were available, the types were taken from metadata supplied by the sample provider, not from assay-based typing. A de-identified subject ID, COVID-19 status, age in years and sex were almost always included in the sample metadata. The repertoires were released in a freely available public database meant as a resource for research on the immune response to SARS-CoV-2. Samples were obtained from the ongoing ImmuneRACE study (first 160 participants) and from about 1,300 subjects provided by 6 global collaborators. Deeply sampled blood TCRbeta repertoires from subjects exposed to, actively infected with, or recovered from COVID-19 were included in the dataset. The full study reports these points: How much clinical and demographic metadata was included differed by source and by participant, and the metadata was provided uncurated.

In the case of this clone: No cognate antigen has been identified for it. Base qualities are not provided; no much larger clone lies one nucleotide away.

The immunoSEQ Assay, a bias-controlled multiplex PCR, was used to amplify TCRbeta CDR3 regions from genomic DNA. In the source study's methods: Within the assay, amplification of reference gene primers was used to estimate how many nucleated cells each sample contained. Sequence reads were collapsed and filtered to measure the absolute abundance of every unique TCRbeta CDR3 rearrangement. For each sample, productive Simpson clonality was calculated as the square root of Simpson's diversity index over productive rearrangements. TCRdb stores this immuneACCESS table with in-frame sequences only. Part of the clones is absent; in the studies checked, under half of the shortfall reflects unresolved V genes, and no reason is known for the rest. Clone size and the V and J calls come from that table; the DNA yielded D and trimming. For this sample there are approximately 390,000 clones; about 89% appear just once. The leading ten clones occupy 2.3% of the sample.

In Seattle, one collaborating source enrolled patients while the infection was active and tracked those patients longitudinally over the course of disease. The collaborating institutions used their own protocols to collect whole blood in K2EDTA tubes. For TCRbeta analysis, collaborators shipped samples as frozen whole blood, isolated PBMCs, or DNA extracted from either of those sample types. This clonotype was obtained from a woman aged 60 to 75 with COVID-19, enrolled during active disease. The sample comprised peripheral blood.

The bases are TGTGCCAGTAGAGACGCTACAGGGGACCCAGCGGGCACCTTC. This translates into CASRDATGDPAGTF. The rearranged segments are TRBV19 and TRBJ1-2, with TRBD1 matching 7 junction bases. The germline V gene encodes CDR1 LNHDA and CDR2 SQIVND (reference sequence). The CDR3 measures 14 amino acids from cysteine to phenylalanine. Left in the record is the CDR3 DNA by itself, 42 bases read in frame from the first base. For this chain, trimming is 6 bases at the V end and 13 bases at the J end, and the number of junction bases without a gene match is 17.